Presented here are 32 T cell receptor beta chains from one specimen sequenced in a study of beta chain features in type 1 diabetes. Investigators reverse transcribed all isolated RNA, so they sequenced expressed TCRB transcripts. Measured with immunoSEQ multiplex PCR; TCRdb has only the in-frame clones, and not every one. The sample lists roughly 300,000 clones, 13% to 15% occurring once. Sequencing used central memory CD4+ T cells from blood. The receptor set was obtained from a man aged 25-40 years in good health.

The chain is built from TRBV21-1 and TRBJ2-6. TRBV21-1 is shown as a pseudogene. The CDR3 loop spans 15 amino acids. CDR3 region: CASSKRVSGANVLTF. The CDR3 region has the DNA TGTGCCAGCAGCAAAAGGGTCTCTGGGGCCAACGTCCTGACTTTC.

The rearrangement links TRBV7-2 to TRBJ2-2, with TRBD2 matching 8 bases. With 6 bases clipped from V and 6 bases from J, the junction kept 9 bases outside the gene matches. Germline CDR1 is SGHTA and CDR2 is FQGNSA. The CDR3 is 15 amino acids. The CDR3 nucleotides read TGTGCCAGCAGACGCGAGGCCGGGGGGGCCGGGGAGCTGTTTTTT. Translation gives CASRREAGGAGELFF.

This clone has a handful of counts. The V call is TRBV7-9, the J call TRBJ1-2, with D possibly being TRBD1 (5 bases). The CDR3 is 15 residues long. Germline CDR1 is SEHNR and CDR2 is FQNEAQ (reference sequence). Trimming left V 2 bases short and J 0 bases short, with 10 bases between. The CDR3 region has the DNA TGTGCCAGCAGCTTACCGGGACGCACTAACTATGGCTACACCTTC. Translation gives CASSLPGRTNYGYTF.

The sample holds a few counts of this clone. The chain employs TRBV7-2 and TRBJ2-1, with TRBD2 matching over 9 bases. The CDR3 is made up of 14 amino acids. Trimming removed 2 bases from V and 8 bases from J; junction bases left unmatched: 4. Germline loops: CDR1 SGHTA, CDR2 FQGNSA. CDR3 DNA: TGTGCCAGCAGCTTATCTAGCGGGAAGGATGAGCAGTTCTTC. Its protein is CASSLSSGKDEQFF.

The V call is TRBV29-1, the J call TRBJ1-1; D gene uncertain. Germline V CDR1 and CDR2: SQVTM, ANQGSEA. The CDR3 extends over 15 amino acids. Trimming removed 0 bases at V and 1 base at J, with 12 bases between. In DNA, the CDR3 is TGCAGCGTTGAAGATGGGCGGGGAGGGAACACTGAAGCTTTCTTT. Its translation: CSVEDGRGGNTEAFF.

There are a few counts of this clone. V usage is TRBV14 and J usage is TRBJ2-5; D ambiguous. The J call may be wrong; the DNA end is better matched by TRBJ2-7. This CDR3 has 13 residues. Germline V CDR1 and CDR2: SGHDN, FVKESK. CDR3 in amino acids: CASSPPAAYEQYF. The CDR3 DNA reads as TGTGCCAGCAGCCCCCCAGCTGCCTACGAGCAGTACTTC.

The chain couples TRBV6-1 to TRBJ1-1, with 8 positions matching TRBD1. V shed 10 bases, J shed 8 bases, and the junction held 9 bases outside the gene matches. Germline V gives CDR1 MNHNS, CDR2 SASEGT. The CDR3 has 12 amino acids. In DNA, the CDR3 is TGTGCCACCAGGACAGGGACTACCGAAGCTTTCTTT. Amino acids: CATRTGTTEAFF.

The chain employs TRBV9 and TRBJ2-5; D is uncertain. The germline V gene has CDR1 SGDLS and CDR2 YYNGEE. V shed 3 bases and J shed 2 bases, with 8 bases lying between them. This CDR3 has 13 residues. The CDR3: CASSEGSQETQYF. The CDR3 nucleotides read TGTGCCAGCAGCGAGGGCTCACAAGAGACCCAGTACTTC. Looking up the rest from reference TRBV9 and TRBJ2-5 gives the full variable domain: DSGVTQTPKHLITATGQRVTLRCSPRSGDLSVYWYQQSLDQGLQFLIQYYNGEERAKGNILERFSAQQFPDLHSELNLSSLELGDSALYFCASSEGSQETQYFGPGTRLLVL.

This clone was seen more than once but under ten times. V gene TRBV10-3 combines with J gene TRBJ1-1; the D is unclear. The V and J ends lost 6 bases and 1 base respectively, with 3 bases between them. The CDR3 is 11 amino acids. CDR1 is ENHRY and CDR2 is SYGVKD in the germline V gene. CDR3 DNA: TGTGCCATCAGAGCGAACACTGAAGCTTTCTTT. Residues: CAIRANTEAFF.

This chain connects TRBV27 to TRBJ1-6; tentatively, D is TRBD1 (5 bases). This CDR3 has 14 residues. Germline V gives CDR1 MNHEY, CDR2 SMNVEV (reference sequence). The V gene lost 5 bases and the J gene lost 10 bases, with 15 bases spanning the gap. Here the CDR3 DNA reads TGTGCCAGCAGTCTTGCCTCAAAGGGGTCACCCCTCCACTTT. Translated: CASSLASKGSPLHF.

This clone was picked up a small number of times. The J gene is TRBJ1-6, the V gene TRBV7-2; no definite D call. The CDR3 has 13 amino acids. Germline CDR1 and CDR2: SGHTA and FQGNSA. Deletions cut 7 bases from V and 7 bases from J, with 11 bases between. The CDR3 region is CASTDEGNSPLHF. Written as DNA, the CDR3 is TGTGCCAGCACGGACGAGGGAAATTCACCCCTCCACTTT.

This clone turned up a few times. The CDR3 loop is CASSLVAYEKLFF. DNA for the CDR3: TGTGCCAGCAGCTTGGTGGCCTATGAAAAACTGTTTTTT. The V and J genes are TRBV5-5 and TRBJ1-4; D remains ambiguous. This CDR3 is built from 13 residues. Germline CDR1 SGHKS, CDR2 YYEKEE (reference sequence). V lost 0 bases and J lost 6, with 6 bases in between.

The chain couples TRBV4-3 to TRBJ2-2; possible D gene TRBD1, 6 bases. The CDR3 extends over 16 amino acids. V was shortened by 5 bases and J by 7 bases, with 20 bases between the two germline ends. The V gene's germline CDR1 is LGHNA and CDR2 YSLEER. This chain's CDR3 is CASSLERDTSLGELFF. The CDR3 nucleotides are TGCGCCAGCAGCTTAGAGAGGGACACTTCGCTCGGGGAGCTGTTTTTT.

The chain couples TRBV14 to TRBJ2-2, with unresolved D. This CDR3 is built from 15 residues. The V and J ends lost 3 bases and 3 bases respectively, with 11 bases between them. The V gene's germline CDR1 is SGHDN and CDR2 FVKESK. CDR3 sequence: CASSQGITDTGELFF. The CDR3 coding sequence is TGTGCCAGCAGCCAGGGCATTACCGACACCGGGGAGCTGTTTTTT.

V gene TRBV7-9 combines with J gene TRBJ1-1, with no clear D. CDR1 SEHNR and CDR2 FQNEAQ come from the germline V gene (reference sequence). The ends were cut back, 2 bases at V and 0 bases at J, with 1 base in the middle. The CDR3 runs 12 residues. Written as DNA, the CDR3 is TGTGCCAGCAGCTTAATGAACACTGAAGCTTTCTTT. The encoded protein is CASSLMNTEAFF.

This clone was seen a few times. This sequence joins TRBV14 and TRBJ2-2, with 9 bases aligning to TRBD2. The CDR3 totals 18 residues. V lost 1 base and J lost 1; bases outside the gene matches: 7. In germline, CDR1 is SGHDN, CDR2 FVKESK. The CDR3 coding sequence is TGTGCCAGCAGCCAAGTTGTCGGGACTAGCAGGAACACCGGGGAGCTGTTTTTT. Translating gives CASSQVVGTSRNTGELFF.

The sample holds many counts of this clone. The gene calls are TRBV7-9 and TRBJ2-3; the match to TRBD1 covers 7 bases. Losses at the gene ends were 5 bases for V and 6 bases for J; bases not matched to a gene: 8. Germline assignment: CDR1 SEHNR and CDR2 FQNEAQ (reference sequence). This CDR3 has 14 amino acids. The CDR3 region is CASSPGQVQDTQYF. CDR3 sequence (DNA): TGTGCCAGCAGCCCCGGACAGGTCCAGGATACGCAGTATTTT.

This clone was observed a few times. The chain recombines TRBV5-1 with TRBJ2-1; D is uncertain. The ends were cut back, 4 bases at V and 10 bases at J, with 9 bases in the middle. Germline lookup yields CDR1 SGHRS and CDR2 YFSETQ. The CDR3 runs to 11 residues. For the CDR3, the DNA is TGCGCCAGCAGCCCCCGAGTAGAGCAGTTCTTC. This codes for CASSPRVEQFF.

The V gene is TRBV6-1, the J gene TRBJ1-3; D is undetermined. CDR3 length: 17 amino acids. V was trimmed by 1 base and J by 4 bases, leaving 17 bases between them. Germline V gene lookup returns CDR1 MNHNS and CDR2 SASEGT. The CDR3: CASSEELLSRPGNTIYF. The CDR3 region has the DNA TGTGCCAGCAGTGAAGAATTGCTCTCCCGACCCGGAAACACCATATATTTT.

This clone has more than one count but fewer than ten. The chain links TRBV5-1 to TRBJ1-1, with 8 positions matching TRBD1. This CDR3 has 13 amino acids. Germline CDR1 and CDR2: SGHRS and YFSETQ. The V segment lost 4 bases and the J segment 3 bases; nucleotides outside the gene matches: 2. DNA for the CDR3: TGCGCCAGCAGCGCGGACAGGGACACTGAAGCTTTCTTT. Amino acid sequence: CASSADRDTEAFF.

The chain uses TRBV5-4 and TRBJ1-6; perhaps TRBD1 as D (6 bases). V lost 4 bases and J lost 5, with 13 bases in between. The V gene's germline CDR1 is SGHNT and CDR2 YYREEE (reference sequence). CDR3 length: 15 amino acids. The chain's CDR3 is CASSLGGGNNSPLHF. DNA of the CDR3: TGTGCCAGCAGCCTGGGGGGGGGCAATAATTCACCCCTCCACTTT.

This clone was picked up a small number of times. The J gene is TRBJ1-1, the V gene TRBV18, with D possibly being TRBD1 (5 bases). The CDR3 loop spans 16 amino acids. V lost 1 base to trimming and J lost 3 bases, with 15 bases between them. CDR1 and CDR2 from the germline V gene are KGHSH and LQKENI. The DNA for the CDR3 is TGTGCCAGCTCACCACGTGTGACAGATTATGACACTGAAGCTTTCTTT. Its protein product is CASSPRVTDYDTEAFF.

The chain uses TRBV4-2 and TRBJ2-1; 9 bases are shared with TRBD2. The CDR3 runs to 17 residues. With V trimmed by 0 bases and J by 6 bases, 9 bases remained unmatched. Germline CDR1 is LGHNA and CDR2 is YNFKEQ. The DNA for the CDR3 is TGTGCCAGCAGCCAAGATCGGAGCGGGAGGAGGGTCAATGAGCAGTTCTTC. This sequence encodes CASSQDRSGRRVNEQFF.

The gene calls are TRBV5-1 and TRBJ1-4, with a tentative D call TRBD1 (6 bases). Trimming cost V 0 bases and J 5 bases, with 8 bases left between them. The germline CDR1 and CDR2 sequences are SGHRS and YFSETQ. This CDR3 has 14 amino acids. The CDR3 nucleotides read TGCGCCAGCAGCTTGGACAGGGTCAATGAAAAACTGTTTTTT. It specifies CASSLDRVNEKLFF. The variable domain in full, with the rest retrieved from reference TRBV5-1 and TRBJ1-4, is KAGVTQTPRYLIKTRGQQVTLSCSPISGHRSVSWYQQTPGQGLQFLFEYFSETQRNKGNFPGRFSGRQFSNSRSEMNVSTLELGDSALYLCASSLDRVNEKLFFGSGTQLSVL.

This clone was picked up many times. The V call is TRBV7-2, the J call TRBJ2-3; TRBD2 matches at 15 bases. Germline CDR1 is SGHTA and CDR2 is FQGNSA. CDR3 size: 17 residues. The V gene end was trimmed by 5 bases and the J gene end by 1 base; junction bases not matched to a gene: 4. CDR3 loop: CASSRRTSGGGTDTQYF. The CDR3 nucleotides are TGTGCCAGCAGCCGACGGACTAGCGGGGGGGGCACAGATACGCAGTATTTT.

This clone turned up a few times. Here the CDR3 DNA reads TGTGCCAGCACCCCGCTCAGGGAGACGGACGAGCAGTACTTC. It specifies CASTPLRETDEQYF. The V and J genes are TRBV11-2 and TRBJ2-7; possibly TRBD1 or TRBD2 for D (5 bases each). The germline V gene encodes CDR1 SGHAT and CDR2 FQNNGV. The germline V and J ends were trimmed by 7 bases and 5 bases, with 18 bases remaining between them. The CDR3 contains 14 residues.

The CDR3 loop is CASSEQDGNTEAFF. CDR3 DNA: TGTGCCAGCAGTGAACAGGACGGGAACACTGAAGCTTTCTTT. This chain uses TRBV6-5 with TRBJ1-1, with D maybe TRBD1 (5 bases). The germline gives CDR1 MNHEY, CDR2 SVGAGI. The V gene lost 5 bases and the J gene lost 1 base, with 11 bases spanning the gap. The length of the CDR3 is 14 residues.

This clone was seen a few times. The chain joins TRBV30 to TRBJ1-1; D is possibly TRBD1 (5 bases). Germline V lookup: CDR1 GTSNPN, CDR2 SVGIG (reference sequence). With 2 bases removed from V and 0 bases from J, the gap between germline ends came to 10 bases. The CDR3 has 14 residues. The CDR3 DNA reads as TGTGCCTGGAGTCGGGGGGTTTTGAACACTGAAGCTTTCTTT. The encoded protein is CAWSRGVLNTEAFF.

The chain uses TRBV14 and TRBJ2-7; D ambiguous. Germline V lookup: CDR1 SGHDN, CDR2 FVKESK. The CDR3 is made up of 16 amino acids. The ends were cut back, 0 bases at V and 6 bases at J, with 18 bases in the middle. This chain's CDR3 is CASSQDENPITSEQYF. In nucleotides, the CDR3 is TGTGCCAGCAGCCAAGATGAGAACCCGATAACATCCGAGCAGTACTTC.

The V and J genes are TRBV6-1 and TRBJ2-7; TRBD2 is a possible D gene (5 bases). The CDR3 extends over 13 amino acids. From germline, CDR1 is MNHNS and CDR2 SASEGT. Trimming left V 2 bases short and J 3 bases short, with 8 bases between. The CDR3 nucleotides are TGTGCCAGCAGTGAACGGGGTCGCTACGAGCAGTACGTC. The encoded protein is CASSERGRYEQYV.

This clone was detected a few times. DNA for the CDR3: TGTGCCAGCAGCGTAGCGGGGGGGGGCCCAGAGACCCAGTACTTC. Its translation is CASSVAGGGPETQYF. The chain is built from TRBV9 and TRBJ2-5; 8 bases fit TRBD2. The germline V gene has CDR1 SGDLS and CDR2 YYNGEE. This CDR3 spans 15 amino acids. Germline trimming cut 0 bases from V and 4 bases from J; bases unmatched to any gene: 5.

The V call is TRBV19, the J call TRBJ1-1, with a tentative D call TRBD1 (6 bases). The CDR3 spans 14 residues. The germline V gene has CDR1 LNHDA and CDR2 SQIVND (reference sequence). Between the trimmed V and J ends, which lost 7 bases and 9 bases, there was a span of 21 bases. CDR3 sequence (DNA): TGTGCCAGTACGTCGGACAGCCAAAACCTCAAAGCTTTCTTT. Translating gives CASTSDSQNLKAFF. The complete variable domain, with remaining parts taken from reference TRBV19 and TRBJ1-1, reads DGGITQSPKYLFRKEGQNVTLSCEQNLNHDAMYWYRQDPGQGLRLIYYSQIVNDFQKGDIAEGYSVSREKKESFPLTVTSAQKNPTAFYLCASTSDSQNLKAFFGQGTRLTVV.